The clone carrying this TCR beta chain was detected a few times. Its antigen is not known. Trimming stripped 2 bases from V and 1 base from J, with 9 bases between. The CDR3 spans 15 residues. In germline, CDR1 is MNHEY, CDR2 SMNVEV (reference sequence). These data belong to a study of molecular identifiers for immune sequencing clone quantification. TCRdb re-derived calls from the PCR reads in MiXCR, one entry per CDR3 protein. The sample holds more than 450,000 distinct CDR3 sequences, about 26% seen once. Findings and limits, study-wide: Underestimation of highly expanded clone sizes could arise where identical TCR molecules share a barcode. Beyond 20 RNA copies, clones held over 98% of effector molecules, compared with under 1% in naive cells.

Sequencing was performed on naive CD8+ T cells from blood, with Jurkat cell RNA spiked in. Subset given: FACS-sorted CD8+CD4-CCR7+CD45RA+ naive T cells. This chain connects TRBV27 to TRBJ1-5; D is perhaps TRBD1 (5 bases). The receptor was derived from a human donor in good health. Some libraries in this study had Jurkat cell RNA spiked in. CDR3 sequence (DNA): TGTGCCAGCAGTTTAATTGGGGGAAGCAATCAGCCCCAGCATTTT. Translating it yields CASSLIGGSNQPQHF.